The 31 T cell receptor beta chains below come from one sample, sequenced in a study of beta chain features in type 1 diabetes. Isolated RNA was reverse transcribed in full, so expressed TCRB transcripts were sequenced. Profiled with immunoSEQ multiplex PCR; TCRdb holds only in-frame clones, not every one. In the table there are around 430,000 clones, approximately 30% of which are singletons. Material for sequencing was naive CD4+ T cells from blood. The receptors derive from a man aged 18 to 30 in good health.

The V gene is TRBV6-1, the J gene TRBJ2-3; 10 bases align to TRBD1. The V gene end was trimmed by 4 bases and the J gene end by 5 bases; junction bases not matched to a gene: 3. The CDR3 loop spans 14 amino acids. Looked up from germline, CDR1 is MNHNS and CDR2 is SASEGT. CDR3 loop: CASSAGQGKDTQYF. CDR3 DNA sequence: TGTGCCAGCAGTGCGGGACAGGGGAAAGATACGCAGTATTTT.

The J gene is TRBJ1-2, the V gene TRBV4-1, with D possibly matching TRBD1 (6 bases). CDR1 and CDR2 from the germline V gene are MGHRA and YSYEKL. CDR3 length equals 13 residues. V was clipped by 3 bases and J by 6 bases, with 11 bases between them. The CDR3 protein is CASSHGTINGYTF. CDR3 nucleotide sequence: TGCGCCAGCAGCCATGGGACAATCAATGGCTACACCTTC.

This clone was counted a few times. V and J are TRBV29-1 and TRBJ2-1, with D perhaps TRBD2 (7 bases). The CDR3 runs to 16 residues. V shed 4 bases and J shed 7 bases, with 23 bases lying between them. Germline assignment: CDR1 SQVTM and CDR2 ANQGSEA. The DNA for the CDR3 is TGCAGCGTTGGCCACACGGTACGGGCGGGGGCTAATGAGCAGTTCTTC. The encoded protein is CSVGHTVRAGANEQFF.

This clone was seen only a few times. In the same sample, other DNA sequences code for this CDR3. The V call is TRBV28, the J call TRBJ2-3; 10 bases fit TRBD2. The CDR3 has 14 residues. Per germline, CDR1 MDHEN and CDR2 SYDVKM. V lost 5 bases, J lost 1 base, and 0 bases stayed unmatched. CDR3 nucleotides: TGTGCCAGCAGTCTAGCGGGAGGCACAGATACGCAGTATTTT. It codes for CASSLAGGTDTQYF.

V and J are TRBV7-9 and TRBJ2-5; D could derive from TRBD1 or TRBD2 (6 bases each). Germline assignment: CDR1 SEHNR and CDR2 FQNEAQ (reference sequence). The CDR3 contains 13 residues. The germline V and J ends were trimmed by 3 bases and 5 bases, with 10 bases remaining between them. The DNA for the CDR3 is TGTGCCAGCAGCTTGGGGGGCTGGGAGACCCAGTACTTC. Protein sequence: CASSLGGWETQYF.

The chain joins TRBV5-1 to TRBJ1-4; D remains ambiguous. CDR1 and CDR2 (germline): SGHRS, YFSETQ. V lost 4 bases to trimming and J lost 5 bases, with 15 bases between them. The CDR3 is made up of 15 amino acids. The CDR3 DNA follows: TGCGCCAGCAGCCTGGTGGCGGGAACCAATGAAAAACTGTTTTTT. Amino acid sequence: CASSLVAGTNEKLFF.

The chain recombines TRBV10-3 with TRBJ2-5; 13 positions agree with TRBD2. Germline values: CDR1 ENHRY, CDR2 SYGVKD. Trimming took 10 bases from V and 4 from J; bases not matched to a gene: 6. This CDR3 contains 14 residues. In nucleotides, the CDR3 is TGTGCCACCCGGACTAGCGGGAGCCGAGAGACCCAGTACTTC. Translated, it gives CATRTSGSRETQYF.

This clone was picked up a small number of times. V and J are TRBV29-1 and TRBJ2-5, with TRBD2 matching over 7 bases. Germline V gives CDR1 SQVTM, CDR2 ANQGSEA. CDR3 length equals 15 residues. Trimming cost V 0 bases and J 2 bases; bases outside gene matches: 6. The CDR3 spells CSVEEASGIQETQYF. The CDR3 DNA follows: TGCAGCGTTGAAGAGGCTAGCGGAATTCAAGAGACCCAGTACTTC.

This clone appeared a few times. The chain is built from TRBV18 and TRBJ1-1; possibly TRBD1 for D (5 bases). There are 14 residues in the CDR3. Deletions cut 1 base from V and 1 base from J, with 7 bases between. CDR1 KGHSH and CDR2 LQKENI come from the germline V gene. CDR3 bases: TGTGCCAGCTCACCACAGACAGCGAACACTGAAGCTTTCTTT. Residues: CASSPQTANTEAFF.

The chain uses TRBV6-5 and TRBJ1-1, with TRBD1 matching over 8 bases. V lost 5 bases to trimming and J lost 5 bases; unmatched junction nucleotides: 7. Germline values: CDR1 MNHEY, CDR2 SVGAGI. This CDR3 contains 14 residues. The CDR3 loop is CASSDGQGRTEAFF. The CDR3 DNA is TGTGCCAGCAGTGATGGACAGGGCCGGACTGAAGCTTTCTTT.

This clone was found a few times. The chain has TRBV5-1 and TRBJ2-5; 10 bases align to TRBD2. With 4 bases clipped from V and 5 bases from J, the junction kept 8 bases outside the gene matches. Germline-derived CDR1 and CDR2 are SGHRS and YFSETQ. The CDR3 consists of 15 residues. The CDR3 DNA is TGCGCCAGCAGCCAGGGGACTAGCGTGGGCGAGACCCAGTACTTC. Translating it yields CASSQGTSVGETQYF.

V is TRBV5-1 and J is TRBJ2-3; perhaps TRBD1 as D (5 bases). Germline V gene sequence: CDR1 SGHRS, CDR2 YFSETQ. The CDR3 has 15 residues. V shed 0 bases and J shed 0 bases, with 8 bases lying between them. CDR3 amino acids: CASSLGQWSTDTQYF. The CDR3 DNA follows: TGCGCCAGCAGCTTGGGACAGTGGAGCACAGATACGCAGTATTTT.

In its sample, this clone was seen a few times. The J gene is TRBJ2-1, the V gene TRBV19, with D perhaps assigned TRBD1 or TRBD2 (5 bases each). Germline loops: CDR1 LNHDA, CDR2 SQIVND (reference sequence). The V and J ends lost 5 bases and 6 bases respectively, with 11 bases between them. The CDR3 has 13 amino acids. CDR3 region: CASSVTRGNEQFF. The CDR3 DNA reads as TGTGCCAGTAGTGTAACTAGGGGCAATGAGCAGTTCTTC.

This sequence joins TRBV5-4 and TRBJ2-5, with TRBD2 identical over 8 bases. The germline V gene encodes CDR1 SGHNT and CDR2 YYREEE (reference sequence). CDR3 size: 14 residues. The V and J ends lost 3 bases and 5 bases, in that order; junction bases with no gene match: 6. CDR3 DNA: TGTGCCAGCAGCTCAGCGGGAGATGATGAGACCCAGTACTTC. Translated: CASSSAGDDETQYF.

The V call is TRBV30, the J call TRBJ2-1; the D is unclear. This CDR3 contains 13 residues. In germline, CDR1 is GTSNPN, CDR2 SVGIG (reference sequence). V was cut by 0 bases and J by 6 bases, with 9 bases left in between. Here the CDR3 reads CAWSVALVNEQFF. The CDR3 DNA sequence: TGTGCCTGGAGTGTAGCGTTAGTCAATGAGCAGTTCTTC.

The chain uses TRBV5-1 and TRBJ2-1; TRBD1 might be the D (6 bases). Trimming took 5 bases from V and 6 from J, leaving 18 bases between them. The germline CDR1 and CDR2 sequences are SGHRS and YFSETQ. The length of the CDR3 is 15 residues. The CDR3 nucleotides read TGCGCCAGCAGGGAGACAGGTTTGGAATCCAATGAGCAGTTCTTC. Its protein product is CASRETGLESNEQFF.

CDR3 sequence: CASSLIASSSYEQYF. CDR3 bases: TGCGCCAGCAGCTTGATTGCGTCGAGCTCCTACGAGCAGTACTTC. The chain carries TRBV5-1 and TRBJ2-7; D gene ambiguous. V lost 1 base to trimming and J lost 0 bases, with 11 bases between them. CDR1 SGHRS and CDR2 YFSETQ come from the germline V gene. There are 15 residues in the CDR3.

This chain joins TRBV28 and TRBJ2-4; unclear D gene. V shed 6 bases and J shed 0 bases, with 12 bases lying between them. Germline V CDR1 and CDR2: MDHEN, SYDVKM. The CDR3 is 15 amino acids. CDR3 in DNA: TGTGCCAGCAGCCTCAGGTCGCTAGCCAAAAACATTCAGTACTTC. Its protein is CASSLRSLAKNIQYF.

This clone has only a few counts. This chain joins TRBV28 and TRBJ2-3, with 8 bases fitting TRBD1. Germline lookup yields CDR1 MDHEN and CDR2 SYDVKM. Trimming at V came to 6 bases and at J to 6 bases, leaving 11 bases not matched to a gene. This CDR3 has 15 amino acids. CDR3 sequence: CASSRTGPIKDTQYF. As DNA, the CDR3 is TGTGCCAGCAGCAGGACAGGGCCAATTAAGGATACGCAGTATTTT.

This clone was counted only a few times. CDR3 in DNA: TGCAGTGCCAATTACTGGGAGACCCAGTACTTC. It specifies CSANYWETQYF. The chain couples TRBV20-1 to TRBJ2-5; the D is unclear. CDR3 length equals 11 residues. V was clipped by 6 bases and J by 5 bases, with 10 bases between them. CDR1 is DFQATT and CDR2 is SNEGSKA in the germline V gene (reference sequence).

V and J are TRBV5-1 and TRBJ2-1, with 10 bases identical to TRBD2. The ends lost 0 bases at V and 8 bases at J; junction bases unmatched: 5. Germline-derived CDR1 and CDR2 are SGHRS and YFSETQ. The CDR3 covers 15 residues. DNA for the CDR3: TGCGCCAGCAGCTTGGTGGTAGCGGGAGGTGATGAGCAGTTCTTC. Amino acid sequence: CASSLVVAGGDEQFF. Looking up the rest from reference TRBV5-1 and TRBJ2-1 gives the full variable domain: KAGVTQTPRYLIKTRGQQVTLSCSPISGHRSVSWYQQTPGQGLQFLFEYFSETQRNKGNFPGRFSGRQFSNSRSEMNVSTLELGDSALYLCASSLVVAGGDEQFFGPGTRLTVL.

The CDR3 loop reads CASSPSGGGTDTQYF. CDR3 nucleotide sequence: TGTGCCAGCAGCCCATCAGGCGGAGGGACAGATACGCAGTATTTT. The chain links TRBV11-2 to TRBJ2-3; D possibly corresponds to TRBD2 (6 bases). The ends were cut back, 5 bases at V and 3 bases at J, with 15 bases in the middle. In germline, CDR1 is SGHAT, CDR2 FQNNGV. This CDR3 comprises 15 residues.

This clone was seen a single time. This rearrangement joins TRBV5-4 to TRBJ2-7; D gene uncertain. CDR1 SGHNT and CDR2 YYREEE come from the germline V gene (reference sequence). The CDR3 covers 16 residues. The V and J ends lost 2 bases and 2 bases respectively, with 17 bases between them. The CDR3 bases are TGTGCCAGCAGCTTTAAGTCGGGTAGCCCTACCTACGAGCAGTACTTC. Residues: CASSFKSGSPTYEQYF.

To note about this clone: Other DNA sequences of this sample code for an identical CDR3. This chain uses TRBV4-1 with TRBJ2-3; D unresolved. CDR1 MGHRA and CDR2 YSYEKL come from the germline V gene. V was pared by 1 base and J by 5 bases, with 7 bases between. This CDR3 region has 13 residues. DNA of the CDR3: TGCGCCAGCAGCCAAGGAGTGGGAGATACGCAGTATTTT. Amino acid sequence: CASSQGVGDTQYF.

This clone was detected only a few times. The V gene is TRBV7-9, the J gene TRBJ2-1; D is possibly TRBD2 (6 bases). Per the germline V gene, CDR1 is SEHNR and CDR2 is FQNEAQ (reference sequence). Trimming stripped 5 bases from V and 3 bases from J, with 14 bases between. The CDR3 length is 15 residues. The CDR3 loop reads CASSLGSGVYNEQFF. CDR3 bases: TGTGCCAGCAGCCTCGGCTCGGGGGTCTACAATGAGCAGTTCTTC.

This clone has only one observation. V and J are TRBV6-5 and TRBJ2-7; TRBD2 matches 7 bases. Trimming removed 2 bases from V and 3 bases from J; junction bases left unmatched: 7. The germline gives CDR1 MNHEY, CDR2 SVGAGI. This CDR3 spans 15 amino acids. In nucleotides, the CDR3 is TGTGCCAGCAGTTACGCGGATGGGACTATCTACGAGCAGTACTTC. This sequence encodes CASSYADGTIYEQYF.

The gene calls are TRBV6-5 and TRBJ2-1; D is perhaps TRBD2 (5 bases). This CDR3 spans 16 amino acids. Germline-derived CDR1 and CDR2 are MNHEY and SVGAGI. The ends were cut back, 4 bases at V and 3 bases at J, with 16 bases in the middle. The CDR3 spells CASSSTLATNYNEQFF. CDR3 sequence (DNA): TGTGCCAGCAGTTCAACGCTAGCAACAAACTACAATGAGCAGTTCTTC.

This clone was observed a few times. The chain carries TRBV4-2 and TRBJ1-4; D gene uncertain. V lost 2 bases and J 3 bases, leaving 10 bases between the germline ends. CDR1 is LGHNA and CDR2 is YNFKEQ in the germline V gene. The CDR3 runs 15 residues. Written as DNA, the CDR3 is TGTGCCAGCAGCCAACTCCACTCTCCTAATGAAAAACTGTTTTTT. Encoded protein: CASSQLHSPNEKLFF.

The rearrangement joins TRBV13 to TRBJ2-7; 8 bases match TRBD1. CDR3 size: 13 residues. Trimming at V came to 5 bases and at J to 2 bases, leaving 2 bases not matched to a gene. CDR1 is PRHDT, CDR2 FYEKMQ, per germline (reference sequence). In DNA form, the CDR3 reads TGTGCCAGCAGCCCGGACAGGGCCTACGAGCAGTACTTC. Protein sequence: CASSPDRAYEQYF.

Note on this clone: This sample includes further DNA sequences coding for the same CDR3. This rearrangement joins TRBV30 to TRBJ2-1; no firm D call. The V and J ends lost 0 bases and 8 bases respectively, with 8 bases between them. Per the germline V gene, CDR1 is GTSNPN and CDR2 is SVGIG (reference sequence). This CDR3 comprises 12 residues. CDR3 sequence: CAWSVLRHEQFF. The CDR3, as DNA: TGTGCCTGGAGTGTACTTCGACATGAGCAGTTCTTC.

This rearrangement joins TRBV13 to TRBJ2-7, with 8 positions matching TRBD2. The CDR3 consists of 14 residues. The germline V gene has CDR1 PRHDT and CDR2 FYEKMQ (reference sequence). The V gene end was trimmed by 3 bases and the J gene end by 5 bases; junction bases not matched to a gene: 6. Here the CDR3 DNA reads TGTGCCAGCAGCTTGGGCGGGAGGTTCGACGAGCAGTACTTC. Translating gives CASSLGGRFDEQYF.